A selection of T cell receptor beta chains follows, all from one sample in a study of control samples from healthy donors and cancer patients. TCRdb's table, derived via immunoSEQ multiplex PCR, lists solely in-frame clones and lacks some. The data hold 200,000 to 250,000 clones, with about 95% observed a single time. Input material: blood. These receptors came from a man aged 50-59 years in good health. Both conserved end residues are part of each CDR3.

>14|TRBV19
CASSALFSNQPQHF
>15|TRBV3-1/TRBV3-2
CASSQNGWTNEKLFF
>14|TRBV5-1
CASTNTGDLGGYTF
>14|TRBV5-1
CASTPRGSGETQYF
>16|TRBV18
CASSSRTGGGYNEQFF
>15|TRBV18
CASSPRTGVVEKLFF
>13|TRBV7-9
CASSLVGGTGYTF
>15|TRBV6-6
CASSYTGSSSYEQYF
>15|TRBV14
CASSQRSYEWNEQFF
>14|TRBV29-1
CSVEMGQGQGGYTF
>13|TRBV10-3
CAIRILPTDTQYF
>14|TRBV27
CASSIGGSNQPQHF
>15|TRBV29-1
CSVAGLSGGQETQYF
>14|TRBV18
CASSPGPQSNEQFF
>15|TRBV19
CASSINAVANYGYTF
>12|TRBV5-1
CASGDSQETQYF
>13|TRBV29-1
CSVEGGSTDTQYF
>13|TRBV10-2
CASSPGQTYGYTF
>14|TRBV28
CASQTSGGAGEQFF
>16|TRBV18
CASSPSPPLIGNIQYF
>14|TRBV28
CASSPRTGTYGYTF
>11|TRBV6-2/TRBV6-3
CASSYLAEQFF
>12|TRBV6-2/TRBV6-3
CASSSRSDKAFF
>13|TRBV6-5
CASSVQVYTEAFF
>11|TRBV30
CAWSVGRQAFF
>14|TRBV18
CASSPQAMNTEAFF
>15|TRBV28
CASSPPGTGLQPQHF
>16|TRBV7-8
CASSLLGPYSGNTIYF
>15|TRBV5-1
CASSAGTPSTDTQYF
>15|TRBV11-2
CASSGLAGGSDTQYF
>10|TRBV10-3
CATAYNEQFF
>17|TRBV3-1/TRBV3-2
CASSQSSSGGGRGELFF
>13|TRBV2
CASSGITDYGYTF
>16|TRBV5-1
CASSSRDTYMNTEAFF
>14|TRBV2
CASRRDRGPRTQYF
>15|TRBV7-6
CASSLGLAPTDTQYF
>14|TRBV3-1/TRBV3-2
CASSPLARSDTQYF
>14|TRBV19
CASSIGGLRDTQYF
>17|TRBV5-1
CASSLKPTGGSHNEQFF
>17|TRBV28
CASKPIQGAGSNQPQHF
>18|TRBV5-1
CASSLAAGPNYSNQPQHF
>14|TRBV9
CASSAGTLTGELFF
>15|TRBV5-4
CASSLGPGQSYGYTF
>12|TRBV19
CASSIPGGTQYF
>14|TRBV5-1
CASSLRQGSYEQYF
>16|TRBV28
CASSPLPGQNYYEQYF
>17|TRBV5-1
CASSLVASGGATDTQYF
>15|TRBV30
CAGRTTGGIGTEAFF
>12|TRBV27
CASSHGNYEQYF
>14|TRBV7-2
CASSLGGWGEKLFF
>13|TRBV5-1
CASSLEANTEAFF
>13|TRBV12-3/TRBV12-4
CASSRLGDNEQFF
>13|TRBV9
CASSVAGANVLTF
>13|TRBV28
CASSLGISGEQFF
>15|TRBV6-5
CASSYTGQADTEAFF